A selection of T cell receptor beta chains follows, all from one sample in a study of cytomegalovirus exposure and HLA in healthy donors. Data came from immunoSEQ multiplex PCR; TCRdb stores just in-frame clones and leaves some out. This sample's table has around 200,000 clones. The sequencing sample was made of PBMCs. The receptors shown here come from a girl aged 2-15 years in good health and CMV-seropositive. Each CDR3 is given with its conserved first and last residue.

v_gene,j_gene,CDR3aa
TRBV28,TRBJ2-1,CASSYPGLAGGDEQFF
TRBV20-1,TRBJ2-1,CSAAWGGRQFF
TRBV5-1,TRBJ2-5,CASREDRGEQYF
TRBV7-7,TRBJ2-2,CASSLDRVHTGELFF
TRBV2,TRBJ1-1,CASQGHKNTEAFF
TRBV4-2,TRBJ1-2,CASSQEALGQDYGYTF
TRBV12-2,TRBJ2-7,CASRPRGGQEQYF
TRBV5-6,TRBJ1-2,CASEGGWGYTF
TRBV27,TRBJ1-1,CASSFGQGGGTEAFF
TRBV28,TRBJ1-2,CASQGAGGMGYTF
TRBV28,TRBJ2-2,CASRLAMTDLTTGELFF
TRBV5-1,TRBJ2-7,CASSWDREPYEQYF
TRBV28,TRBJ2-6,CATHPGTESSGANVLTF
TRBV28,TRBJ2-5,CASGGGETQYF
TRBV11-2,TRBJ2-3,CARIDSTSTDTQYF
TRBV5-4,NA,CASSFHGGQSTYEQYF
TRBV10-1,TRBJ2-7,CARRASHEQYF
TRBV28,TRBJ2-5,CASSLVETQYF
TRBV10-3,TRBJ1-1,CAISVGGAMNTEAFF
TRBV27,TRBJ2-1,CASSPIPQGQPYNEQFF
TRBV28,TRBJ2-7,CASSPLREVSYEQYF
TRBV9,TRBJ2-7,CASSVGAGGSYEQYF
TRBV7-8,TRBJ2-5,CASSFPGLAGGAQTQYF
TRBV5-1,TRBJ2-2,CASSFSGQLNTGGLFF
TRBV19,TRBJ2-7,CASRLGTSGSYEQYF
TRBV14,TRBJ2-3,CASSQRRNTDTQYF
TRBV5-4,TRBJ2-7,CATSRGLAGDYEQYF
TRBV15,TRBJ2-7,CATSRGLAGEGSYEQYF